These 30 T cell receptor beta chains came from one sample sequenced in a study of blood T cell repertoires in COVID-19. TCRdb's table, derived via immunoSEQ multiplex PCR, lists solely in-frame clones and lacks some. The sample holds a few hundred thousand clones; around 89% are singletons and the top ten take 3%. The source material was PBMCs or T cells enriched from blood (not recorded which). These receptors were obtained from a woman between 50 and 59 years old who had recovered from COVID-19.

V usage is TRBV12-3 or TRBV12-4 and J usage is TRBJ1-1; D unresolved. Trimming removed 7 bases from V and 0 bases from J, with 9 bases in between. CDR3 length: 13 residues. The CDR3 reads CASTTRLNTEAFF. The CDR3 region has the DNA TGTGCCAGCACTACGAGGCTGAACACTGAAGCTTTCTTT.

The chain combines TRBV11-3 with TRBJ2-5; the D gene is possibly TRBD2 (5 bases). Per the germline V gene, CDR1 is SGHNT and CDR2 is YENEEA. This CDR3 is 14 amino acids long. Trimming left V 1 base short and J 1 base short, with 7 bases between. For the CDR3, the DNA is TGTGCCAGCAGCTTAGCGGGGAGCCAAGAGACCCAGTACTTC. Translating gives CASSLAGSQETQYF. Together with reference TRBV11-3 and TRBJ2-5, the CDR3 gives the full variable domain: EAGVVQSPRYKIIEKKQPVAFWCNPISGHNTLYWYLQNLGQGPELLIRYENEEAVDDSQLPKDRFSAERLKGVDSTLKIQPAELGDSAVYLCASSLAGSQETQYFGPGTRLLVL.

This chain connects TRBV5-4 to TRBJ2-1, with 8 bases that match TRBD2. The V segment lost 0 bases and the J segment 7 bases; nucleotides outside the gene matches: 6. In germline, CDR1 is SGHNT, CDR2 YYREEE (reference sequence). The CDR3 extends over 15 amino acids. Here the CDR3 reads CASSLGLAGRNEQFF. In DNA form, the CDR3 reads TGTGCCAGCAGCTTGGGCCTAGCGGGCCGTAATGAGCAGTTCTTC.

A word on this clone: One end of the junction varies from germline; a read error may be responsible. This chain uses TRBV7-7 with TRBJ2-1, with TRBD2 matching 7 bases. Germline CDR1 and CDR2: SSHAT and FNYEAQ (reference sequence). This CDR3 is built from 15 residues. The DNA of the CDR3 is TGTGCTAGCAGCCCAGCGGGAAGCTCCTACAATGAGCAGTTCTTC. Its protein is CASSPAGSSYNEQFF.

This chain joins TRBV5-1 and TRBJ1-1, with TRBD1 as a possible D gene (5 bases). V gave up 4 bases and J gave up 5 bases, with 12 bases separating them. Germline V gene sequence: CDR1 SGHRS, CDR2 YFSETQ. This CDR3 comprises 13 residues. The CDR3 DNA is TGCGCCAGCAGCCCCGCAGGGAGGACTGAAGCTTTCTTT. Its protein is CASSPAGRTEAFF.

The chain employs TRBV27 and TRBJ2-4; TRBD2 matches 10 bases. V lost 9 bases, J lost 0 bases, and 8 bases stayed unmatched. This CDR3 has 16 residues. The germline V gene has CDR1 MNHEY and CDR2 SMNVEV (reference sequence). The CDR3 spells CARLPGLAIAKNIQYF. The CDR3, as DNA: TGTGCCAGATTGCCGGGACTAGCGATAGCCAAAAACATTCAGTACTTC.

V gene TRBV5-1 combines with J gene TRBJ2-7; TRBD2 aligns across 10 bases. This CDR3 spans 14 amino acids. Germline-derived CDR1 and CDR2 are SGHRS and YFSETQ. J gave up 7 bases and V 1 base, and 5 bases lay outside the gene matches. CDR3 in DNA: TGCGCCAGCAGCTTGACTAGCGGGACGCAAGAGCAGTACTTC. Translated, it gives CASSLTSGTQEQYF.

This clone has a single count. This chain links TRBV19 with TRBJ2-7, with D tentatively TRBD1 (6 bases). The CDR3 loop spans 14 amino acids. Germline loops: CDR1 LNHDA, CDR2 SQIVND (reference sequence). The V end lost 1 base, the J end lost 5 bases, and 12 bases lay between the germline ends. The CDR3 here is CASSIVTQGNEQYF. In DNA, the CDR3 is TGTGCCAGTAGTATAGTCACCCAGGGGAACGAGCAGTACTTC. Filled out from reference TRBV19 and TRBJ2-7, the complete variable domain reads DGGITQSPKYLFRKEGQNVTLSCEQNLNHDAMYWYRQDPGQGLRLIYYSQIVNDFQKGDIAEGYSVSREKKESFPLTVTSAQKNPTAFYLCASSIVTQGNEQYFGPGTRLTVT.

The chain has TRBV25-1 and TRBJ2-2; perhaps TRBD2 as D (6 bases). The germline V gene has CDR1 MGHDK and CDR2 SYGVNS. This CDR3 is built from 13 residues. Trimming removed 6 bases at V and 6 bases at J, with 11 bases between. The CDR3: CASSRDFPGELFF. The CDR3 bases are TGTGCCAGCAGCCGGGACTTTCCCGGGGAGCTGTTTTTT.

The J gene is TRBJ2-4, the V gene TRBV11-2; D unresolved. Germline V gives CDR1 SGHAT, CDR2 FQNNGV. The ends were cut back, 8 bases at V and 0 bases at J, with 11 bases in the middle. The CDR3 extends over 14 amino acids. The CDR3: CASSTVQAKNIQYF. DNA of the CDR3: TGTGCCAGCTCTACGGTTCAAGCCAAAAACATTCAGTACTTC.

The rearrangement joins TRBV5-6 to TRBJ1-2, with D perhaps matching TRBD1 (6 bases). Germline CDR1 and CDR2: SGHDT and YYEEEE. CDR3 length equals 13 residues. The ends were cut back, 1 base at V and 4 bases at J, with 8 bases in the middle. CDR3 sequence: CASSLTGPYGYTF. The CDR3 region has the DNA TGTGCCAGCAGCTTGACAGGGCCCTATGGCTACACCTTC.

V gene TRBV7-9 combines with J gene TRBJ1-1; D not certain. The V end lost 10 bases, the J end lost 5 bases, and 14 bases lay between the germline ends. Per germline, CDR1 SEHNR and CDR2 FQNEAQ (reference sequence). The CDR3 loop spans 12 amino acids. The chain's CDR3 is CAIIITGTEAFF. CDR3 DNA: TGTGCCATCATCATAACCGGGACTGAAGCTTTCTTT.

The chain uses TRBV28 and TRBJ2-3; 9 nucleotides align to TRBD2. The V segment lost 6 bases and the J segment 2 bases; nucleotides outside the gene matches: 6. Germline CDR1 is MDHEN and CDR2 is SYDVKM. The CDR3 extends over 15 amino acids. The CDR3 is CASRRGGVNTDTQYF. CDR3 nucleotides: TGTGCCAGCAGGCGGGGGGGGGTTAACACAGATACGCAGTATTTT.

V is TRBV5-1 and J is TRBJ1-1; 11 bases are shared with TRBD1. This CDR3 region has 16 residues. V shed 3 bases and J 4 bases; nucleotides not matched to a gene: 8. Germline lookup yields CDR1 SGHRS and CDR2 YFSETQ. The CDR3 here is CASSSGQGAPITEAFF. DNA for the CDR3: TGCGCCAGCAGCTCCGGACAGGGGGCGCCGATCACTGAAGCTTTCTTT.

The V gene is TRBV7-2, the J gene TRBJ1-1; 10 bases are a match to TRBD1. This CDR3 comprises 15 residues. CDR1 is SGHTA and CDR2 is FQGNSA in the germline V gene. Trimming at V came to 5 bases and at J to 4 bases, leaving 7 bases not matched to a gene. In nucleotides, the CDR3 is TGTGCCAGCAGCCCGCTCGGGACAGGGGCCACTGAAGCTTTCTTT. Its protein is CASSPLGTGATEAFF.

In DNA form, the CDR3 reads TGTGCCAGCAGTTTAGACAGGGACTACGAGCAGTACTTC. Translation: CASSLDRDYEQYF. The V call is TRBV12-3 or TRBV12-4, the J call TRBJ2-7, with a possible D match to TRBD1 (6 bases). The length of the CDR3 is 13 residues. V was shortened by 1 base and J by 3 bases, with 7 bases between the two germline ends.

A remark on this clone: Mismatch with germline at one junction end may stem from a read error. The chain combines TRBV6-1 with TRBJ2-5, with D perhaps being TRBD1 or TRBD2 (9 bases each). This CDR3 contains 17 residues. From germline, CDR1 is MNHNS and CDR2 SASEGT. CDR3 DNA sequence: TGTGCCAGCAGCGAAGCGGGAGGACAGGGGTTTCTAGAGACCCAGTACTTC. Translation gives CASSEAGGQGFLETQYF.

This chain connects TRBV28 to TRBJ1-6; TRBD1 might be the D (5 bases). Trimming took 5 bases from V and 9 from J, leaving 8 bases between them. The CDR3 has 12 amino acids. Germline V lookup: CDR1 MDHEN, CDR2 SYDVKM. The CDR3 coding sequence is TGTGCCAGCAGTATGGACATTTCACCCCTCCACTTT. This translates into CASSMDISPLHF.

The V gene is TRBV4-1, the J gene TRBJ2-2, with D uncertain. The CDR3 covers 16 residues. V lost 0 bases and J lost 6, with 14 bases in between. The germline gives CDR1 MGHRA, CDR2 YSYEKL. CDR3 amino acids: CASSQEGFNGAGELFF. The CDR3 DNA reads as TGCGCCAGCAGCCAAGAGGGCTTTAATGGTGCCGGGGAGCTGTTTTTT.

The DNA for the CDR3 is TGTGCCAGCAGCTTAGGAGGGAGCGGACTAGCGGCGTACAATGAGCAGTTCTTC. Amino acid sequence: CASSLGGSGLAAYNEQFF. The rearrangement joins TRBV11-3 to TRBJ2-1; 10 bases are shared with TRBD2. This CDR3 has 18 amino acids. In germline, CDR1 is SGHNT, CDR2 YENEEA. Trimming removed 1 base from V and 4 bases from J; junction bases left unmatched: 10.

The genes are TRBV28 and TRBJ2-1; TRBD2 matches at 13 bases. The germline V gene has CDR1 MDHEN and CDR2 SYDVKM. Trimming took 4 bases from V and 6 from J; bases not matched to a gene: 9. CDR3 length equals 17 residues. The CDR3 reads CASSYKRTSGRANEQFF. The DNA of the CDR3 is TGTGCCAGCAGTTACAAACGGACTAGCGGGAGAGCCAATGAGCAGTTCTTC.

V and J are TRBV10-3 and TRBJ1-1; D is possibly TRBD1 (6 bases). The germline V gene has CDR1 ENHRY and CDR2 SYGVKD. CDR3 length equals 14 residues. The ends were cut back, 3 bases at V and 3 bases at J, with 11 bases in the middle. In DNA form, the CDR3 reads TGTGCCATCAGTGACTTGGGGGCCGACACTGAAGCTTTCTTT. Amino acids: CAISDLGADTEAFF.

CDR3 amino acids: CSVQGPSGGLLTTYEQYF. In DNA form, the CDR3 reads TGCAGCGTACAAGGGCCTAGCGGGGGACTCCTCACTACCTACGAGCAGTACTTC. The V call is TRBV29-1, the J call TRBJ2-7, with 10 bases aligning to TRBD2. The CDR3 covers 18 residues. The germline V gene has CDR1 SQVTM and CDR2 ANQGSEA. The J segment lost 2 bases and the V segment lost 6 bases, leaving 19 bases of the junction unmatched.

The chain employs TRBV30 and TRBJ2-1, with 7 bases matching TRBD2. Looked up from germline, CDR1 is GTSNPN and CDR2 is SVGIG (reference sequence). The CDR3 is made up of 15 amino acids. V was pared by 8 bases and J by 5 bases, with 15 bases of the junction left unmatched. CDR3 in DNA: TGTGCCGGGATCCGAGCTAGCGGAAGGAACAATGAGCAGTTCTTC. Its translation: CAGIRASGRNNEQFF.

This clone was seen a few times. The chain links TRBV7-2 to TRBJ1-6; TRBD1 agrees at 8 bases. The V gene's germline CDR1 is SGHTA and CDR2 FQGNSA. This CDR3 has 14 amino acids. The junction had 8 bases not matched to a gene; V was cut back by 7 bases and J by 9 bases. CDR3 sequence: CASTAGGVGSPLHF. Written as DNA, the CDR3 is TGTGCCAGCACGGCAGGGGGCGTCGGTTCACCCCTCCACTTT.

The rearrangement uses TRBV2 and TRBJ1-4, with no clear D. The CDR3 is made up of 13 amino acids. Trimming took 7 bases from V and 5 from J, leaving 11 bases between them. Per germline, CDR1 SNHLY and CDR2 FYNNEI. The CDR3 nucleotides read TGTGCCAGCAATTGGGCAGAGAATGAAAAACTGTTTTTT. Translated, it gives CASNWAENEKLFF.

Remarks on this clone: This sample also contains other DNA sequences that code for the same CDR3. The V and J genes are TRBV4-3 and TRBJ2-1; 12 bases align to TRBD2. The V gene's germline CDR1 is LGHNA and CDR2 YSLEER. The CDR3 length is 15 residues. Trimming took 3 bases from V and 3 from J; bases not matched to a gene: 0. The CDR3 loop reads CASSQGLAGYNEQFF. CDR3 nucleotides: TGCGCCAGCAGCCAGGGACTAGCGGGCTACAATGAGCAGTTCTTC.

The chain couples TRBV9 to TRBJ2-3; 7 bases match TRBD2. Trimming took 3 bases from V and 0 from J; bases not matched to a gene: 10. Germline CDR1 and CDR2: SGDLS and YYNGEE. The CDR3 consists of 17 residues. CDR3 in amino acids: CASSAMTSAGSTDTQYF. The CDR3, as DNA: TGTGCCAGCAGCGCCATGACTTCAGCGGGGAGCACAGATACGCAGTATTTT.

The chain carries TRBV13 and TRBJ2-5; 7 bases are shared with TRBD1. CDR1 and CDR2 (germline): PRHDT, FYEKMQ (reference sequence). The CDR3 runs to 14 residues. After removal of 4 bases from V and 5 bases from J, the junction contained 7 bases not matched to a gene. The CDR3 sequence is CASSSQGMEETQYF. CDR3 sequence (DNA): TGTGCCAGCAGCTCACAGGGGATGGAGGAGACCCAGTACTTC.

The chain couples TRBV5-4 to TRBJ2-5; TRBD2 is a possible D gene (6 bases). Looked up from germline, CDR1 is SGHNT and CDR2 is YYREEE (reference sequence). The ends were cut back, 4 bases at V and 2 bases at J, with 9 bases in the middle. CDR3 length equals 13 residues. The CDR3 loop is CASSGTPQETQYF. As DNA, the CDR3 is TGTGCCAGCAGCGGGACTCCTCAAGAGACCCAGTACTTC.